This is a list of T cell receptor beta chains from one sample in a study of cytomegalovirus exposure and HLA in healthy donors. The protocol was immunoSEQ multiplex PCR, while the TCRdb copy is restricted to in-frame clones and leaves out a portion. Recorded for this sample: 200,000 to 250,000 clones. The sample was PBMCs. Receptor source: a girl between 2 and 10 years old in good health and CMV-seropositive. Both conserved end residues are part of each CDR3. The D gene is left open where the match is weak.

d_gene	v_gene	j_gene	CDR3nt	CDR3aa
.	TRBV19	TRBJ1-5	TGTGCCAGTAGTATGTCACAGGGTCTAAATCAGCCCCAGCATTTT	CASSMSQGLNQPQHF
.	TRBV2	TRBJ1-1	TGTGCCAGCAGTCCAGAGGGATACCCTGAAGCTTTCTTT	CASSPEGYPEAFF
.	TRBV19	TRBJ2-7	TGTGCCAGTAGTGGCACGATGGACTGCGAGCAGTACTTC	CASSGTMDCEQYF
TRBD2	TRBV11-2	TRBJ2-1	TGTGCCAGCAGCCCGAGACTAGCGGGAGGTGAGCAGTTCTTC	CASSPRLAGGEQFF
.	TRBV19	TRBJ2-5	TGTGCCAGTAGTACTGGACTACAAGAGACCCAGTACTTC	CASSTGLQETQYF
TRBD1	TRBV7-8	TRBJ1-2	TGTGCCAGCAGCTTAGAGGGACAGGTTGGCTACACCTTC	CASSLEGQVGYTF
TRBD1	TRBV11-2	TRBJ2-7	TGTGCCAGCAGCTCAACTGGACAGGGGGCCTACGAGCAGTACTTC	CASSSTGQGAYEQYF
.	TRBV9	TRBJ1-3	TGTGCCAGCAGCGTAGCCCAGGCTGGAAACACCATATATTTT	CASSVAQAGNTIYF
.	TRBV5-6	TRBJ1-5	TGTGCCAGCAGGGGACCGGACAGCCCAAATCAGCCCCAGCATTTT	CASRGPDSPNQPQHF
.	TRBV29-1	TRBJ2-3	TGCAGCGTTGATGCCGGGAACACAGATACGCAGTATTTT	CSVDAGNTDTQYF
.	TRBV4-1	TRBJ1-5	TGCGCCAGCAGCCAGGGAGTGGGTCAGCCCCAGCATTTT	CASSQGVGQPQHF
TRBD2	TRBV15	TRBJ2-1	TGTGCCACCAGCAGAGAGGGCGGCGGGAGGGCCTCCGGGAAGCAGTTCTTC	CATSREGGGRASGKQFF
.	TRBV13	TRBJ2-3	TGTGCCAGCACGGTGGGCCGTAGCACAGATACGCAGTATTTT	CASTVGRSTDTQYF
.	TRBV5-1	TRBJ1-1	TGCGCCAGCAGCTTCGGGGGAATGAACACTGAAGCTTTCTTT	CASSFGGMNTEAFF
.	TRBV19	TRBJ1-5	TGTGCCAGTAGTCCCGGAGGTATCCGTCAGCCCCAGCATTTT	CASSPGGIRQPQHF
TRBD1	TRBV20-1	TRBJ1-2	TGCAGTGGTGGGACAGATTATGGCTACACCTTC	CSGGTDYGYTF
TRBD2	TRBV5-8	TRBJ2-1	TGTGCCAGCAGCTTGGCCGGGACTAGCGGGAGTTTGAATGAGCAGTTCTTC	CASSLAGTSGSLNEQFF